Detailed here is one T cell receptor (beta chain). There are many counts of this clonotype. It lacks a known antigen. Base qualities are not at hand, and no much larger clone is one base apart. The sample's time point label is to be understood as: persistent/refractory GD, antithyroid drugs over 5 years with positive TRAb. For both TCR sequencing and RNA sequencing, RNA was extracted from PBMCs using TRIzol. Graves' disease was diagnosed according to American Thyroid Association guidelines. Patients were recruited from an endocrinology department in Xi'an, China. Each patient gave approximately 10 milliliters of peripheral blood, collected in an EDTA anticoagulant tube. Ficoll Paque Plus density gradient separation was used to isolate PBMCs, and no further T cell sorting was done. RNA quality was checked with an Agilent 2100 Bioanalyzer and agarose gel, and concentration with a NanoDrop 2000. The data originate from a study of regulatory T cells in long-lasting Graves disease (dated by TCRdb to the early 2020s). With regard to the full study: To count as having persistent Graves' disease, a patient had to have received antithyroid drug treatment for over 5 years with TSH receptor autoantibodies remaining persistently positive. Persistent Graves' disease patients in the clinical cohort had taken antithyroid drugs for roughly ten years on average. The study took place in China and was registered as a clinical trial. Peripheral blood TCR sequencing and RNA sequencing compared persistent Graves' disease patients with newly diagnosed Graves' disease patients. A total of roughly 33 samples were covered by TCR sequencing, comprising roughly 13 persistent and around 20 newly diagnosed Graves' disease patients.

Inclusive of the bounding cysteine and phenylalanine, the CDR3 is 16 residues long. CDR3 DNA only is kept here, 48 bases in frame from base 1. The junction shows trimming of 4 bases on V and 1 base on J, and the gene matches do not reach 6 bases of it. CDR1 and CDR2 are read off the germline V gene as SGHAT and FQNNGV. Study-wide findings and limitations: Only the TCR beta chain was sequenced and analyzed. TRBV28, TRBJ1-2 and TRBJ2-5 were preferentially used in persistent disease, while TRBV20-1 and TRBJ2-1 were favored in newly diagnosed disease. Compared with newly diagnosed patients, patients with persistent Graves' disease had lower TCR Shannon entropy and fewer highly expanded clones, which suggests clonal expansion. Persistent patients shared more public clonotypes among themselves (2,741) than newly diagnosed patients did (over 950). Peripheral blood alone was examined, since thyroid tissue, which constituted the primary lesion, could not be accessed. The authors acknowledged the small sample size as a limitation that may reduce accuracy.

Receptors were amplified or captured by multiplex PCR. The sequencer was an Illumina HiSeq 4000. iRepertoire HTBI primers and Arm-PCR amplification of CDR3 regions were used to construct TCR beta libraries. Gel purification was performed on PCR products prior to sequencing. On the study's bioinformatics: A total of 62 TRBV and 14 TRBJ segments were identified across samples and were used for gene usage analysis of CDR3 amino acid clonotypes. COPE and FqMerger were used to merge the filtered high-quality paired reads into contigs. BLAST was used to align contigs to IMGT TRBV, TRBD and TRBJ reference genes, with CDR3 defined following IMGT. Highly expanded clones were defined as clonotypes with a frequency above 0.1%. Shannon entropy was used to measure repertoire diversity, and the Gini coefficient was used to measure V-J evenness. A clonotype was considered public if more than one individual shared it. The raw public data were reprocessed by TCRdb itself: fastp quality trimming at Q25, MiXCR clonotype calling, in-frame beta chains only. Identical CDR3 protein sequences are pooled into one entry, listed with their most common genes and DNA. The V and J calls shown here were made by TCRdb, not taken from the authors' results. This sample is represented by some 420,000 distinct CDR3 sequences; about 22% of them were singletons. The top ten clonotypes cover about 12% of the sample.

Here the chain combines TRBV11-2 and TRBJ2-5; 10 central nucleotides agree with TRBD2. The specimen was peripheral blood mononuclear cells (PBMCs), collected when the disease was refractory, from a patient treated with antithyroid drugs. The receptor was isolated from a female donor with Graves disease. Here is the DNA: TGTGCCAGCAGCTCGAGGACTAGCGGCTTCCAAGAGACCCAGTACTTC. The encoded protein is CASSSRTSGFQETQYF.